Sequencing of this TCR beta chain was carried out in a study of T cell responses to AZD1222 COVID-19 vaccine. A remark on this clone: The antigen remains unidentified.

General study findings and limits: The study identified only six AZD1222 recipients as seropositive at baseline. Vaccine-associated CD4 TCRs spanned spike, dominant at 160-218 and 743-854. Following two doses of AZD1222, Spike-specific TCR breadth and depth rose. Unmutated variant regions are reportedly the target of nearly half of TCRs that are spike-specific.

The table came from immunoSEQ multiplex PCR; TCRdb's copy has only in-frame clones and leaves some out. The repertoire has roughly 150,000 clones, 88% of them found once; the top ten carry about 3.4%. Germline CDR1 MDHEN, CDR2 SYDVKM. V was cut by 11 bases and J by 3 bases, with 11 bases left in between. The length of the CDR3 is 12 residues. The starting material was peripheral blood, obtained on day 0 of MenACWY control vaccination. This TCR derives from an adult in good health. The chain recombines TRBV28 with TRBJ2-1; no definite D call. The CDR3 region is CASAPFYNEQFF. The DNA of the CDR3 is TGTGCCTCGGCCCCTTTCTACAATGAGCAGTTCTTC.